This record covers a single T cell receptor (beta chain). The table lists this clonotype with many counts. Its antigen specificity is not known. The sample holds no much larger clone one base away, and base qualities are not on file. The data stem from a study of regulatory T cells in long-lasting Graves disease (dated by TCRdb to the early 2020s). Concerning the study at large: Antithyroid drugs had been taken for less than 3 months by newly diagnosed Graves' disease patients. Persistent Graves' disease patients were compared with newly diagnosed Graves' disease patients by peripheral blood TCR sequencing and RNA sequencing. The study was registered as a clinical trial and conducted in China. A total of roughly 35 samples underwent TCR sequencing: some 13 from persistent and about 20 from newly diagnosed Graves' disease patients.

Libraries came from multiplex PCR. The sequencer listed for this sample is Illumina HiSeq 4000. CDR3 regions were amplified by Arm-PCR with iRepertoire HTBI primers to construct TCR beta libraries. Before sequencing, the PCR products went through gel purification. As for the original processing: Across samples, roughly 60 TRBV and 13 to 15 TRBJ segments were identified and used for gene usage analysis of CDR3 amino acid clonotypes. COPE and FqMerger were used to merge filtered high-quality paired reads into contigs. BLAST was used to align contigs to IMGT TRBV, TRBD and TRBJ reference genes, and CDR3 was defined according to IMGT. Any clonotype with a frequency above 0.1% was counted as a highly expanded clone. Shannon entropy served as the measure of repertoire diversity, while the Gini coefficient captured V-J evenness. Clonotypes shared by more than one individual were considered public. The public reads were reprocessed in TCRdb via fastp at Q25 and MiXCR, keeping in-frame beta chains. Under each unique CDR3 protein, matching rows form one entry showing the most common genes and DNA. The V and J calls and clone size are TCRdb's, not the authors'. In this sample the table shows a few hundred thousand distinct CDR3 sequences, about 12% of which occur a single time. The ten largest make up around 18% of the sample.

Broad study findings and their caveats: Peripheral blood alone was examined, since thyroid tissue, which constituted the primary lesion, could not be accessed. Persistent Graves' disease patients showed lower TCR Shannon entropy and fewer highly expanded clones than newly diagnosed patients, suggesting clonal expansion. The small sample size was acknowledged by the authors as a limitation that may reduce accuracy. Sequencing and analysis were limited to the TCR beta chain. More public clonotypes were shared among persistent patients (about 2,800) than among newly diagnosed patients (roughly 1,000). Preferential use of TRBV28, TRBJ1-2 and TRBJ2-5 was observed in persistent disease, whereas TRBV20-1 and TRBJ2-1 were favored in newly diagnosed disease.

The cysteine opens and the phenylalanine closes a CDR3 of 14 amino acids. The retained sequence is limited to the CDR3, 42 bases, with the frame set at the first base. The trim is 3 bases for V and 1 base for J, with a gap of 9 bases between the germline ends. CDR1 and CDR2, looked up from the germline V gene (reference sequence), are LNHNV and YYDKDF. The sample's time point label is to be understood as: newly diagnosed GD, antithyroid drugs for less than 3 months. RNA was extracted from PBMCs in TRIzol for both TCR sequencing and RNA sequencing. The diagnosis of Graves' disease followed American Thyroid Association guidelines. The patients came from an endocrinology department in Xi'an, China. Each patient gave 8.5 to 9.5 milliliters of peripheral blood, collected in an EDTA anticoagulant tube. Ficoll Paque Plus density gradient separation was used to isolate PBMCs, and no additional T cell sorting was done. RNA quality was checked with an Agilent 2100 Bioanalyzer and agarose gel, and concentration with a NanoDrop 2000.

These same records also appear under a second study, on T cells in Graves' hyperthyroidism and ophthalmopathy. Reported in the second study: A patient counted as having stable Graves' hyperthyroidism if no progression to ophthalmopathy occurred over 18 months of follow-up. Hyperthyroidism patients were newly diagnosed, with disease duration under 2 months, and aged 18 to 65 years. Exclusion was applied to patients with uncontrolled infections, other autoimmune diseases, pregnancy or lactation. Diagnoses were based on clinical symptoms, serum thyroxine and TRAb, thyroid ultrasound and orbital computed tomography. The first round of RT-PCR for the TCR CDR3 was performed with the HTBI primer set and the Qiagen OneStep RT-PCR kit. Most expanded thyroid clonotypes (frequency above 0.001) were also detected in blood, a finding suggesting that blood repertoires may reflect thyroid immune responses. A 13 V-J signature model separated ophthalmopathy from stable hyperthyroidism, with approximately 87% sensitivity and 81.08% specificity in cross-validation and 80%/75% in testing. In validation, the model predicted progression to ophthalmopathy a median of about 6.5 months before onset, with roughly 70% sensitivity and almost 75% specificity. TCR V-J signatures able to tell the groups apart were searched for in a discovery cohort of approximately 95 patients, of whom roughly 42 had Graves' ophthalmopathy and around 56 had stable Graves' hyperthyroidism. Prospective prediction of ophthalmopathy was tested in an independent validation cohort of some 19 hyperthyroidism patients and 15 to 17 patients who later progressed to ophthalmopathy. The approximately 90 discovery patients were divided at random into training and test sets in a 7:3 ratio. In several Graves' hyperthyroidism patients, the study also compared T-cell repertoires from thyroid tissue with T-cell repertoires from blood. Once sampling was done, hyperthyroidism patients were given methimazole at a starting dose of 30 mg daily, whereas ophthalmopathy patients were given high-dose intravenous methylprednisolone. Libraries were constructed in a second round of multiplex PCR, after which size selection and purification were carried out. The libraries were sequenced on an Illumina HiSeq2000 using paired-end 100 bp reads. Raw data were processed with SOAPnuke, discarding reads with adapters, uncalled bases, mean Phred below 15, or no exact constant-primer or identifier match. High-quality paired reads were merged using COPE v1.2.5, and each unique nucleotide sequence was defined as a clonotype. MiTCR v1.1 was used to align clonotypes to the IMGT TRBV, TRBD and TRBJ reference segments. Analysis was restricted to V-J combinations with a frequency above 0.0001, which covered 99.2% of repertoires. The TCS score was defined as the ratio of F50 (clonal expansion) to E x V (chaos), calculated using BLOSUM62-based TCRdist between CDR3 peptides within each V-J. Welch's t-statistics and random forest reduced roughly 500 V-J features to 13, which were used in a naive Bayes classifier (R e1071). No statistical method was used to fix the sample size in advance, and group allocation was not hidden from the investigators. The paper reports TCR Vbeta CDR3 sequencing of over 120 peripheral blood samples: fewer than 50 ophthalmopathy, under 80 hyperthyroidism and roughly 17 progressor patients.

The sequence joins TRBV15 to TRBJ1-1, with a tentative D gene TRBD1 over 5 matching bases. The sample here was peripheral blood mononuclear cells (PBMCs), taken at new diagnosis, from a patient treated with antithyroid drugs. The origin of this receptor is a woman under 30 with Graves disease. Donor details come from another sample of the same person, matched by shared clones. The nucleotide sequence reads TGTGCCACCAGCAGCAAGACAGAGAACACTGAAGCTTTCTTT. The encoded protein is CATSSKTENTEAFF.